A selection of T cell receptor beta chains follows, all from one sample in a study of vaccination and CD4 T cells after COVID-19. These receptors' targets are unknown. TCRdb re-called the PCR reads with MiXCR, one entry per CDR3 protein. The table includes around 19,000 distinct CDR3 sequences, 35% to 50% detected once. Sequencing used CD4+ T cells from blood, cultured in vitro. These receptors originate from a human donor who had recovered from COVID-19. Both conserved end residues are part of each CDR3. The D gene is left open where the match is weak. Where a row states a size, it is once, few, many or the class of an expanded clone; other rows omit it.

clone size,J gene,V gene,D gene,CDR3 protein,CDR3 DNA
few,TRBJ2-2,TRBV20-1,-,CSARKDMYTGELFF,TGCAGTGCTAGAAAGGACATGTACACCGGGGAGCTGTTTTTT
-,TRBJ2-7,TRBV19,TRBD1,CASSIAGTGSYEQYF,TGTGCCAGTAGTATTGCAGGGACAGGCTCCTACGAGCAGTACTTC
few,TRBJ2-7,TRBV28,-,CASSFPQFSVRRSSYEQYF,TGTGCCAGCAGTTTCCCCCAATTTTCGGTGCGACGGAGCTCCTACGAGCAGTACTTC
few,TRBJ1-2,TRBV20-1,-,CSAREAGGSGYGYTF,TGCAGTGCTAGAGAAGCGGGGGGTTCTGGGTATGGCTACACCTTC
few,TRBJ1-2,TRBV20-1,TRBD1,CSATRGRGGYTF,TGCAGTGCTACCAGGGGGAGGGGGGGCTACACCTTC
-,TRBJ2-7,TRBV7-8,TRBD1,CASSRRTGALDHEQYF,TGTGCCAGCAGCCGAAGGACAGGGGCCCTGGATCACGAGCAGTACTTC
-,TRBJ2-1,TRBV6-5,TRBD2,CASSFGTSGDNEQFF,TGTGCCAGCAGTTTCGGGACTAGCGGTGACAATGAGCAGTTCTTC
-,TRBJ2-2,TRBV7-2,TRBD1,CASSLSGTGTRAGELFF,TGTGCCAGCAGCTTATCTGGGACAGGAACTAGGGCCGGGGAGCTGTTTTTT
-,TRBJ2-3,TRBV6-5,-,CAGSYIGDTDTQYF,TGTGCCGGCAGTTACATCGGGGACACAGATACGCAGTATTTT
once,TRBJ2-5,TRBV12-3/TRBV12-4,-,CASRPTIQETQYF,TGTGCCAGCAGACCTACGATCCAAGAGACCCAGTACTTC
-,TRBJ1-6,TRBV20-1,TRBD1,CSARDGTGGSESPLHF,TGCAGTGCTAGAGACGGGACAGGGGGTTCGGAGTCACCCCTCCACTTT
-,TRBJ1-1,TRBV4-3,-,CASSQVGLEAFF,TGCGCCAGCAGCCAAGTAGGACTTGAAGCTTTCTTT
-,TRBJ2-1,TRBV6-1,TRBD1,CASSTGTGRRNEQFF,TGTGCCAGCAGTACCGGGACAGGGCGTCGGAATGAGCAGTTCTTC
few,TRBJ2-2,TRBV21-1,-,CASSRVPGYPGELFF,TGTGCCAGCAGCCGGGTCCCTGGGTATCCCGGGGAGCTGTTTTTT
-,TRBJ2-1,TRBV20-1,TRBD2,CSGGGPPYNEQFF,TGCAGTGGCGGGGGGCCCCCCTACAATGAGCAGTTCTTC
-,TRBJ2-5,TRBV6-5,-,CASSYVQGEGETQYF,TGTGCCAGCAGTTATGTACAGGGTGAAGGGGAGACCCAGTACTTC
-,TRBJ1-2,TRBV25-1,TRBD1,CASSGRDRGRLGYTF,TGTGCCAGCAGTGGCCGGGACAGGGGGCGTTTAGGCTACACCTTC
-,TRBJ2-5,TRBV28,-,CASRSDSRGIETQYF,TGTGCCAGCCGGTCGGACTCCCGGGGGATAGAGACCCAGTACTTC
-,TRBJ2-3,TRBV7-3,TRBD2,CASSLTLSGGSDTQYF,TGTGCCAGCAGCTTAACATTGAGCGGGGGTTCGGATACGCAGTATTTT
-,TRBJ1-2,TRBV28,-,CASSLFFYRTANYGYTF,TGTGCCAGCAGTTTATTCTTTTACAGGACAGCTAACTATGGCTACACCTTC
few,TRBJ1-1,TRBV6-5,-,CASSYVGDRVNTEAFF,TGTGCCAGCAGTTACGTCGGGGATCGGGTGAACACTGAAGCTTTCTTT
few,TRBJ2-3,TRBV6-5,-,CASSYSTVADTQYF,TGTGCCAGCAGTTACTCGACGGTGGCAGATACGCAGTATTTT
-,TRBJ2-3,TRBV27,TRBD2,CASSLRSGGSTDTQYF,TGTGCCAGCAGTTTAAGGAGCGGGGGAAGCACAGATACGCAGTATTTT
-,TRBJ2-3,TRBV7-2,-,CASSFLRTDTQYF,TGTGCCAGCAGCTTTCTCCGTACAGATACGCAGTATTTT
few,TRBJ1-2,TRBV12-3/TRBV12-4,TRBD1,CASSNRPGQGFYGYTF,TGTGCCAGCTCCAACCGTCCGGGACAGGGCTTCTATGGCTACACCTTC
few,TRBJ1-4,TRBV24-1,-,CATSDTGRPNEKLFF,TGTGCCACCAGTGATACAGGGCGGCCTAATGAAAAACTGTTTTTT
-,TRBJ2-7,TRBV20-1,TRBD2,CSATTGLFSYEQYF,TGCAGTGCTACTACGGGACTATTCTCCTACGAGCAGTACTTC
few,TRBJ2-7,TRBV20-1,TRBD2,CSARRATSASYEQYF,TGCAGTGCTAGACGGGCGACTAGCGCATCCTACGAGCAGTACTTC
few,TRBJ1-2,TRBV19,-,CASSIGPPRSGYTF,TGTGCCAGTAGTATAGGCCCCCCTCGGAGCGGCTACACCTTC
once,TRBJ2-7,TRBV21-1,-,CASSKGGTSGSYEQYF,TGTGCCAGCAGCAAAGGGGGGACTAGCGGGAGCTACGAGCAGTACTTC
few,TRBJ2-2,TRBV19,-,CASSIRPSELFF,TGTGCCAGTAGTATACGCCCCTCGGAGCTGTTTTTT
few,TRBJ1-1,TRBV28,TRBD1,CASSDYRGGGTEAFF,TGTGCCAGCAGTGATTACAGGGGCGGCGGCACTGAAGCTTTCTTT
few,TRBJ1-2,TRBV30,-,CAWMTRRNYGYTF,TGTGCCTGGATGACCAGGAGGAACTATGGCTACACCTTC
-,TRBJ2-7,TRBV5-1,TRBD2,CASSLGAGLSYEQYF,TGCGCCAGCAGCTTGGGAGCGGGGCTTAGCTACGAGCAGTACTTC
-,TRBJ2-6,TRBV30,TRBD1,CAWSALEPGQLSGANVLTF,TGTGCCTGGAGTGCTCTCGAACCGGGACAGCTCTCTGGGGCCAACGTCCTGACTTTC
-,TRBJ1-2,TRBV28,TRBD1,CASRNLQGVGGYTF,TGTGCCAGCAGAAACCTCCAGGGGGTCGGTGGCTACACCTTC
-,TRBJ1-2,TRBV20-1,TRBD1,CSLQGQGEYGYTF,TGCAGTTTACAAGGACAGGGGGAGTATGGCTACACCTTC
few,TRBJ2-4,TRBV27,TRBD2,CASSPLGLAGKNIQYF,TGTGCCAGCAGTCCTCTGGGTCTAGCGGGGAAAAACATTCAGTACTTC
-,TRBJ1-1,TRBV30,TRBD1,CAWRPGGTGEAFF,TGTGCCTGGAGACCAGGGGGCACAGGTGAAGCTTTCTTT
-,TRBJ1-2,TRBV6-1,-,CASSLSEENGYTF,TGTGCCAGCAGCCTATCCGAGGAGAATGGCTACACCTTC
-,TRBJ2-5,TRBV20-1,TRBD1,CSAKDRVGTQYF,TGCAGTGCTAAAGACAGGGTGGGGACCCAGTACTTC
-,TRBJ2-3,TRBV6-1,TRBD1,CASSLGTVISTDTQYF,TGTGCCAGCAGTCTGGGGACAGTCATCAGCACAGATACGCAGTATTTT
-,TRBJ2-1,TRBV20-1,TRBD2,CSARTLAGDVNYNEQFF,TGCAGTGCTAGAACCCTAGCGGGAGATGTTAACTACAATGAGCAGTTCTTC
few,TRBJ1-6,TRBV2,TRBD1,CASSAGGSNSPLHF,TGTGCCAGCAGTGCAGGGGGAAGTAATTCACCCCTCCACTTT
few,TRBJ2-1,TRBV5-6,TRBD1,CASSVTGTGYYNEQFF,TGTGCCAGCAGCGTAACCGGGACAGGGTACTACAATGAGCAGTTCTTC
-,TRBJ2-2,TRBV7-3,-,CASSFYTGELFF,TGTGCCAGCAGCTTTTACACCGGGGAGCTGTTTTTT
-,TRBJ1-5,TRBV5-5,-,CASSLERNQPQHF,TGTGCCAGCAGCTTGGAACGCAATCAGCCCCAGCATTTT
-,TRBJ2-1,TRBV19,-,CASRRATYNEQFF,TGTGCCAGTCGGAGGGCAACCTACAATGAGCAGTTCTTC
-,TRBJ2-1,TRBV19,-,CASRYGDPGRMFF,TGTGCCAGTAGGTACGGTGACCCGGGACGGATGTTCTTC